One sample yielded the 31 T cell receptor beta chains listed below, sequenced in a study of blood T cells in healthy people across ages. A second PCR, run for roughly 6 to 11 cycles, used a sample-barcoded 5' primer plus a J-beta primer mix. MiXCR, run by TCRdb on the 5' RACE reads, gives a single entry per CDR3 protein. The table records approximately 800,000 distinct CDR3 sequences, more than 35% of them present only once. Material: blood. These receptor sequences come from a man at least 80 years old in good health.

The chain couples TRBV29-1 to TRBJ2-2; D is possibly TRBD1 (6 bases). The CDR3 contains 12 residues. Germline V gene sequence: CDR1 SQVTM, CDR2 ANQGSEA. CDR3 in amino acids: CGTTGSTGELFF. In DNA, the CDR3 is TGCGGCACTACAGGGAGCACCGGGGAGCTGTTTTTT.

This clonotype has ten or more counts. This chain links TRBV4-3 with TRBJ1-4, with 7 positions matching TRBD1. CDR3 length equals 15 residues. Germline assignment: CDR1 LGHNA and CDR2 YSLEER. The ends lost 6 bases at V and 5 bases at J; junction bases unmatched: 9. The CDR3 DNA reads TGCGCCAGCAGTCTCACAGGGGTAGCGAATGAAAAACTGTTTTTT. This codes for CASSLTGVANEKLFF.

The chain combines TRBV20-1 with TRBJ2-1; D possibly uses TRBD1 or TRBD2 (6 bases each). V dropped 3 bases and J dropped 5 bases, with 20 bases sitting between them. This CDR3 comprises 16 residues. Germline values: CDR1 DFQATT, CDR2 SNEGSKA (reference sequence). Here the CDR3 DNA reads TGCAGTGCTAGGGGGGCTAGAGGAGGGTGGGACAATGAGCAGTTCTTC. Its translation: CSARGARGGWDNEQFF.

In its sample, this clonotype was seen once. A much bigger clone sits one base away, suggesting this may be a read error. The genes are TRBV12-3 or TRBV12-4 and TRBJ2-3; TRBD2 matches 9 bases. The CDR3 loop spans 16 amino acids. The ends lost 3 bases at V and 4 bases at J; junction bases unmatched: 8. The CDR3 DNA follows: TGTGCCAGCAGTTTTCTGGCGGGAGGGAGCGCAGATACGCAGTATTTT. Translating gives CASSFLAGGSADTQYF.

This clonotype has a handful of counts. The chain is built from TRBV12-3 or TRBV12-4 and TRBJ2-2; D is unresolved. CDR3 length: 15 residues. V lost 0 bases and J lost 1, with 6 bases in between. This CDR3 is CASSLAGMNTGELFF. In DNA, the CDR3 is TGTGCCAGCAGTTTAGCGGGCATGAACACCGGGGAGCTGTTTTTT.

CDR3 residues: CASRRWGGNYEQYF. The CDR3 nucleotides are TGTGCCAGCAGGCGATGGGGGGGTAACTACGAGCAGTACTTC. This chain links TRBV12-3 or TRBV12-4 with TRBJ2-4; 7 positions agree with TRBD2. The J call may be faulty, since TRBJ2-7 better matches the DNA end. CDR3 length equals 14 residues.

The V gene is TRBV27, the J gene TRBJ2-1; 11 bases are shared with TRBD2. After removal of 6 bases from V and 6 bases from J, the junction contained 13 bases not matched to a gene. Germline V gives CDR1 MNHEY, CDR2 SMNVEV (reference sequence). The CDR3 contains 17 residues. CDR3 DNA: TGTGCCAGCAGCTTGGGTAGCGGGAGGGTCCCCCCCAATGAGCAGTTCTTC. Translated: CASSLGSGRVPPNEQFF.

This chain connects TRBV7-9 to TRBJ2-1; D unclear. Trimming took 1 base from V and 8 from J, leaving 6 bases between them. The germline gives CDR1 SEHNR, CDR2 FQNEAQ (reference sequence). The CDR3 has 12 amino acids. Here the CDR3 reads CASSLGIYEQFF. CDR3 DNA sequence: TGTGCCAGCAGCTTAGGTATCTATGAGCAGTTCTTC.

This chain links TRBV12-3 or TRBV12-4 with TRBJ2-1; 10 bases line up with TRBD2. The closer fit of TRBJ2-7 to the DNA end suggests the J call may be wrong. CDR3 length equals 16 residues. CDR3 sequence reads: CASSSSSGSSYNEQYF. DNA for the CDR3: TGTGCCAGCAGTTCCTCTAGCGGGAGCTCCTACAATGAGCAGTACTTC.

The chain is built from TRBV5-1 and TRBJ2-3; 7 positions match TRBD2. CDR1 is SGHRS and CDR2 is YFSETQ in the germline V gene. CDR3 length: 13 residues. V was clipped by 6 bases and J by 4 bases; unmatched bases: 5. The CDR3 spells CASTPGRADTQYF. As DNA, the CDR3 is TGCGCCAGCACCCCGGGGAGGGCAGATACGCAGTATTTT.

The V and J genes are TRBV6-4 and TRBJ2-7; no reliable D call. The CDR3 covers 10 residues. The V end was cut by 9 bases, the J end by 12 bases, with 15 bases between. Germline V lookup: CDR1 MRHNA, CDR2 SNTAGT. The CDR3 nucleotides are TGTGCCAGGATCAGCTATGGTCGGTACTTC. Translating gives CARISYGRYF.

V is TRBV13 and J is TRBJ2-7; no firm D call. Trimming left V 5 bases short and J 7 bases short, with 18 bases between. Germline loops: CDR1 PRHDT, CDR2 FYEKMQ (reference sequence). The CDR3 sequence is 14 residues long. CDR3 sequence reads: CASSLSYYPREQYF. CDR3 in DNA: TGTGCCAGCAGCCTTAGCTACTACCCACGGGAGCAGTACTTC.

The rearrangement uses TRBV20-1 and TRBJ1-1; no clear D gene. Germline V CDR1 and CDR2: DFQATT, SNEGSKA (reference sequence). Trimming pared 6 bases from V and 1 base from J, leaving 15 bases between. This CDR3 contains 14 residues. CDR3 nucleotide sequence: TGCAGTGCCAAGGGCCCAACCCAGAACACTGAAGCTTTCTTT. It specifies CSAKGPTQNTEAFF.

The chain couples TRBV30 to TRBJ2-5, with 8 bases aligning to TRBD2. The CDR3 covers 13 residues. CDR1 and CDR2 (germline): GTSNPN, SVGIG (reference sequence). V was clipped by 4 bases and J by 4 bases; unmatched bases: 5. The CDR3 here is CAWKREWGETQYF. CDR3 coding DNA: TGTGCCTGGAAGCGGGAGTGGGGAGAGACCCAGTACTTC. The entire variable domain, with the rest obtained from reference TRBV30 and TRBJ2-5, is as follows: SQTIHQWPATLVQPVGSPLSLECTVEGTSNPNLYWYRQAAGRGLQLLFYSVGIGQISSEVPQNLSASRPQDRQFILSSKKLLLSDSGFYLCAWKREWGETQYFGPGTRLLVL.

This clonotype has more than one count but fewer than ten. The J gene is TRBJ2-2, the V gene TRBV11-2; 9 bases fit TRBD2. This CDR3 region has 14 residues. The J segment lost 4 bases and the V segment lost 8 bases, leaving 5 bases of the junction unmatched. Germline CDR1 SGHAT, CDR2 FQNNGV. The CDR3 spells CASSGLASTGELFF. Written as DNA, the CDR3 is TGTGCCAGCTCCGGACTAGCGAGCACCGGGGAGCTGTTTTTT. Together with reference TRBV11-2 and TRBJ2-2, the CDR3 gives the full variable domain: EAGVAQSPRYKIIEKRQSVAFWCNPISGHATLYWYQQILGQGPKLLIQFQNNGVVDDSQLPKDRFSAERLKGVDSTLKIQPAKLEDSAVYLCASSGLASTGELFFGEGSRLTVL.

This clonotype came up many times. This chain links TRBV7-2 with TRBJ2-7; tentatively, D is TRBD1 or TRBD2 (5 bases each). With 0 bases removed from V and 3 bases from J, the gap between germline ends came to 15 bases. This CDR3 region has 16 residues. The germline gives CDR1 SGHTA, CDR2 FQGNSA. In DNA form, the CDR3 reads TGTGCCAGCAGCTTAGCGGGGCTTGCGGGTAACTACGAGCAGTACTTC. Residues: CASSLAGLAGNYEQYF.

This clonotype has ten or more counts. The chain combines TRBV20-1 with TRBJ1-4; 11 nucleotides align to TRBD1. The CDR3 loop spans 14 amino acids. V shed 5 bases and J 11 bases; nucleotides not matched to a gene: 10. Germline loops: CDR1 DFQATT, CDR2 SNEGSKA (reference sequence). This CDR3 is CSARTGGEVGKLFF. DNA of the CDR3: TGCAGTGCTCGGACAGGGGGCGAGGTGGGGAAACTGTTTTTT.

This chain joins TRBV5-1 and TRBJ2-1; 11 bases are shared with TRBD2. CDR3 length: 14 residues. CDR1 and CDR2 (germline): SGHRS, YFSETQ. Germline trimming cut 5 bases from V and 7 bases from J; bases unmatched to any gene: 5. CDR3 sequence: CASRLAGAANEQFF. In DNA form, the CDR3 reads TGCGCCAGCAGACTAGCGGGAGCTGCAAATGAGCAGTTCTTC.

The rearrangement links TRBV7-2 to TRBJ1-2; no firm D call. The CDR3 extends over 13 amino acids. The V gene's germline CDR1 is SGHTA and CDR2 FQGNSA. V was clipped by 1 base and J by 3 bases, with 6 bases between them. The DNA of the CDR3 is TGTGCCAGCAGCTTAGATCCAGACTATGGCTACACCTTC. Amino acid sequence: CASSLDPDYGYTF.

This clonotype was seen at least ten times. The chain is built from TRBV20-1 and TRBJ2-5, with D perhaps TRBD2 (5 bases). This CDR3 region has 14 residues. Per germline, CDR1 DFQATT and CDR2 SNEGSKA (reference sequence). Trimming removed 4 bases at V and 2 bases at J, with 14 bases between. The CDR3 DNA is TGCAGTGCTATCTCCGAGAGAGGGCAAGAGACCCAGTACTTC. It yields the protein CSAISERGQETQYF.

V is TRBV29-1 and J is TRBJ2-5; tentatively, D is TRBD1 (7 bases). This CDR3 contains 14 residues. Trimming removed 6 bases from V and 2 bases from J, with 16 bases in between. Looked up from germline, CDR1 is SQVTM and CDR2 is ANQGSEA. CDR3 amino acids: CSVDGGTAQETQYF. Written as DNA, the CDR3 is TGCAGCGTCGACGGCGGGACAGCGCAAGAGACCCAGTACTTC.

This sequence joins TRBV7-2 and TRBJ2-4; D assignment may be TRBD1 or TRBD2 (5 bases each). Per the germline V gene, CDR1 is SGHTA and CDR2 is FQGNSA. The V gene lost 5 bases and the J gene lost 1 base, with 15 bases spanning the gap. The CDR3 runs to 16 residues. The CDR3: CASSPSGRRAKNIQYF. The DNA for the CDR3 is TGTGCCAGCAGCCCGTCGGGACGGAGGGCCAAAAACATTCAGTACTTC.

The V gene is TRBV7-9, the J gene TRBJ2-3; no firm D call. The CDR3 runs to 14 residues. CDR1 is SEHNR and CDR2 is FQNEAQ in the germline V gene (reference sequence). V lost 5 bases to trimming and J lost 3 bases, with 12 bases between them. CDR3 protein: CASSPSQRTDTQYF. DNA for the CDR3: TGTGCCAGCAGCCCGTCGCAAAGGACAGATACGCAGTATTTT.

The chain employs TRBV6-1 and TRBJ1-2; D remains unclear. CDR1 and CDR2 from the germline V gene are MNHNS and SASEGT. This CDR3 region has 15 residues. Trimming pared 1 base from V and 0 bases from J, leaving 9 bases between. CDR3 sequence: CASSEEDGTNYGYTF. The CDR3 DNA sequence: TGTGCCAGCAGTGAAGAGGACGGAACTAACTATGGCTACACCTTC.

This chain connects TRBV12-3 or TRBV12-4 to TRBJ2-5; D is perhaps TRBD1 or TRBD2 (5 bases each). TRBJ2-1 matches the DNA end more closely, so the J call is doubtful. CDR3 size: 14 residues. CDR3 region: CASSFGTAQETQFF. The CDR3, as DNA: TGTGCCAGCAGTTTCGGGACCGCTCAAGAGACCCAGTTCTTC.

The DNA of the CDR3 is TGTGCCAACATCATAGCGGGAGGGCCAGGCGAGCAGTACTTC. It encodes CANIIAGGPGEQYF. V is TRBV28 and J is TRBJ2-5; TRBD2 aligns across 11 bases. The DNA matches TRBJ2-7 better at its end, which makes the J call doubtful. This CDR3 contains 14 residues. From germline, CDR1 is MDHEN and CDR2 SYDVKM.

The chain combines TRBV6-5 with TRBJ2-1, with no clear D. Between the trimmed V and J ends, which lost 0 bases and 8 bases, there was a span of 11 bases. Germline loops: CDR1 MNHEY, CDR2 SVGAGI. This CDR3 is 14 amino acids long. The CDR3 DNA follows: TGTGCCAGCAGTTACTCGTTCCGGGCCGATGAGCAGTTCTTC. It translates to CASSYSFRADEQFF.

Concerning this clonotype itself: A much larger clone lies one base from this, so it may be a read error. The chain is built from TRBV7-2 and TRBJ2-3; D ambiguous. Germline V gives CDR1 SGHTA, CDR2 FQGNSA. The CDR3 has 14 residues. The germline V and J ends were trimmed by 4 bases and 3 bases, with 11 bases remaining between them. CDR3 bases: TGTGCCAGCAGCTCAGCGCAGTCTACAGATACGCAGTATTTT. Amino acid sequence: CASSSAQSTDTQYF.

The chain links TRBV28 to TRBJ2-7; 12 bases line up with TRBD1. This CDR3 region has 14 residues. Per the germline V gene, CDR1 is MDHEN and CDR2 is SYDVKM. Germline trimming cut 6 bases from V and 4 bases from J; bases unmatched to any gene: 4. CDR3 DNA sequence: TGTGCCAGCAGCCGGGACAGGGGGCGGTACGAGCAGTACTTC. Translating it yields CASSRDRGRYEQYF.

The chain joins TRBV14 to TRBJ2-7; D ambiguous. The CDR3 length is 15 residues. With 0 bases removed from V and 0 bases from J, the gap between germline ends came to 9 bases. Germline V CDR1 and CDR2: SGHDN, FVKESK. CDR3 residues: CASSQERDNSYEQYF. CDR3 nucleotide sequence: TGTGCCAGCAGCCAAGAACGTGACAACTCCTACGAGCAGTACTTC.

This clonotype was counted between two and nine times. The V gene is TRBV5-1, the J gene TRBJ1-6, with 7 positions matching TRBD1. This CDR3 comprises 14 residues. J was trimmed by 8 bases and V by 2 bases; bases with no gene match: 4. Germline lookup yields CDR1 SGHRS and CDR2 YFSETQ. CDR3 residues: CASSFAGGDSPLHF. The CDR3 DNA is TGCGCCAGCAGCTTTGCAGGGGGGGATTCACCCCTCCACTTT.